This T cell receptor (beta chain) was retrieved from a study of CD8 T cells in Susac syndrome. Random hexamers were used to reverse transcribe an amount of roughly 0.5 to 1 ug RNA. One entry per CDR3 protein, called by TCRdb with MiXCR from the immunoSEQ multiplex PCR reads. The profile shows almost 450,000 distinct CDR3 sequences, more than 80% of them singletons. The multiple sclerosis controls comprised treatment-naive patients whose relapsing-remitting disease was stable or active. Germline V gene data show CDR1 as DFQATT and CDR2 as SNEGSKA (reference sequence). V was pared by 3 bases and J by 6 bases, with 12 bases of the junction left unmatched. The CDR3 extends over 15 amino acids. In this sample, this clonotype turned up a few times.

The chain couples TRBV20-1 to TRBJ2-7; 9 bases match TRBD1. Sequencing used CD8+ T cells from PBMCs. The TCR sequence derives from a human donor with multiple sclerosis. This chain's CDR3 is CSASGAAQGALEQYF. CDR3 coding DNA: TGCAGTGCTAGTGGGGCCGCACAGGGGGCGCTCGAGCAGTACTTC.